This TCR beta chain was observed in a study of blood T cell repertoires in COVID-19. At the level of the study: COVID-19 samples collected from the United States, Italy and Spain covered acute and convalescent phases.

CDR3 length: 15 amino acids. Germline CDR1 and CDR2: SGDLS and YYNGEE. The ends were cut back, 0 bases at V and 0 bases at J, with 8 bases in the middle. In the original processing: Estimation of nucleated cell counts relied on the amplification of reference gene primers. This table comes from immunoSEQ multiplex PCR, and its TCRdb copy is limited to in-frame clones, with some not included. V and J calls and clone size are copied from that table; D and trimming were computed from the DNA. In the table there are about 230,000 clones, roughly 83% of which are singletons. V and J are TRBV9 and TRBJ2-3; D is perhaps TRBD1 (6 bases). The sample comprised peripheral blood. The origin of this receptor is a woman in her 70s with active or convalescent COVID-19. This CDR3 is CASSVGTASTDTQYF. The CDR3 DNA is TGTGCCAGCAGCGTAGGGACAGCTAGCACAGATACGCAGTATTTT.